This TCR beta chain emerged from a study of blood T cell repertoires in COVID-19. Repertoires were generated with immunoSEQ multiplex PCR, while TCRdb's copy carries only in-frame clones and drops some. The sample contains 150,000 or so clones, around 86% of which appear only once. This clonotype originated in a man between 60 and 70 years old with COVID-19, enrolled during active disease. Sequenced input: peripheral blood.

The CDR3: CASSLKAGLYEQYF. Written as DNA, the CDR3 is TGTGCCAGCAGTTTAAAGGCAGGGCTTTACGAGCAGTACTTC. This chain links TRBV28 with TRBJ2-7, with TRBD1 as a possible D gene (5 bases). The CDR3 covers 14 residues. In germline, CDR1 is MDHEN, CDR2 SYDVKM. Deletions cut 2 bases from V and 4 bases from J, with 12 bases between.